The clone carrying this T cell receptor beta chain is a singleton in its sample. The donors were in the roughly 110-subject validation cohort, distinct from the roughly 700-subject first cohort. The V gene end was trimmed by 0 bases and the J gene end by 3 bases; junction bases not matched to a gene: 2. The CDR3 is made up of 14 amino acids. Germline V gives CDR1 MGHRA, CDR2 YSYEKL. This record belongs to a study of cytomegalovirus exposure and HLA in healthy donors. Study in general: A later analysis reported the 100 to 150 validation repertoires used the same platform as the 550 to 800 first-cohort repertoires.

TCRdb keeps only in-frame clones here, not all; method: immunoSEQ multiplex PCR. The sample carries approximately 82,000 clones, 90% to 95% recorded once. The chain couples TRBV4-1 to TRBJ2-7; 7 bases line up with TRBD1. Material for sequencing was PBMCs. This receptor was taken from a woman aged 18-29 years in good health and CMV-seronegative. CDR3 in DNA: TGCGCCAGCAGCCAAGAAGGACAGGACTACGAGCAGTACTTC. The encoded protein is CASSQEGQDYEQYF.